The next 12 T cell receptor beta chains were all read from a single sample in a study of blood T cells in healthy people across ages. A second PCR of roughly 7 to 11 cycles used a sample-barcoded 5' primer and a J-beta primer mix. MiXCR was run by TCRdb on the 5' RACE reads, yielding one entry per CDR3 protein. The sample lists over 1,300,000 distinct CDR3 sequences, 59% occurring once. Material for sequencing was blood. These receptor sequences come from a man aged 18 to 29 in good health.

The rearrangement links TRBV24-1 to TRBJ1-2, with D maybe TRBD1 (5 bases). Trimming shortened V by 7 bases and J by 3 bases, and 11 bases separated the two germline ends. The CDR3 has 13 amino acids. The germline gives CDR1 KGHDR, CDR2 SFDVKD. CDR3 DNA: TGTGCCACCAGAGACAGCCCGGACTATGGCTACACCTTC. Translating it yields CATRDSPDYGYTF.

This CDR3 reads CASSPLQTGGEEWQYF. DNA for the CDR3: TGCGCCAGCAGCCCCCTCCAGACAGGGGGCGAAGAGTGGCAGTACTTC. The chain recombines TRBV5-1 with TRBJ2-7, with 10 positions matching TRBD1. This CDR3 has 16 residues. V shed 4 bases, J shed 9 bases, and the junction held 16 bases outside the gene matches. Per the germline V gene, CDR1 is SGHRS and CDR2 is YFSETQ.

The chain is built from TRBV12-3 or TRBV12-4 and TRBJ1-1; D remains unclear. V lost 3 bases to trimming and J lost 3 bases, with 14 bases between them. The CDR3 has 15 residues. The CDR3 is CASSLVRRLDTEAFF. The DNA for the CDR3 is TGTGCCAGCAGTTTGGTTCGGAGGTTGGACACTGAAGCTTTCTTT.

This chain uses TRBV12-3 or TRBV12-4 with TRBJ2-3; D unresolved. The CDR3 spans 14 residues. V lost 6 bases to trimming and J lost 2 bases, with 12 bases between them. The chain's CDR3 is CASRLTGPTDTQYF. CDR3 sequence (DNA): TGTGCCAGCAGACTAACCGGGCCCACAGATACGCAGTATTTT.

This chain links TRBV11-2 with TRBJ2-7; D remains ambiguous. The V and J ends lost 1 base and 3 bases respectively, with 7 bases between them. The CDR3 contains 13 residues. Germline CDR1 reads SGHAT; CDR2 reads FQNNGV. CDR3 in DNA: TGTGCCAGCAGCTTAGTCGCGCACTACGAGCAGTACTTC. As protein: CASSLVAHYEQYF.

The CDR3 DNA is TGTGCCAGCAGCAAAGTGTACCACGAGCAGTACTTC. It is translated as CASSKVYHEQYF. The genes are TRBV21-1 and TRBJ2-7. TRBV21-1 is assigned pseudogene status. The CDR3 has 12 residues.

V usage is TRBV15 and J usage is TRBJ1-4, with unresolved D. The V end was cut by 5 bases, the J end by 8 bases, with 6 bases between. CDR3 size: 11 residues. CDR1 LNHNV and CDR2 YYDKDF come from the germline V gene (reference sequence). CDR3 nucleotides: TGTGCCACCAGCGACCGCGAAAAACTGTTTTTT. Residues: CATSDREKLFF.

This clonotype was seen more than once but under ten times. V usage is TRBV20-1 and J usage is TRBJ2-7; D is undetermined. The CDR3 has 15 amino acids. Germline-derived CDR1 and CDR2 are DFQATT and SNEGSKA (reference sequence). V was pared by 0 bases and J by 0 bases, with 12 bases between. CDR3: CSARDGTATSYEQYF. The CDR3 nucleotides read TGCAGTGCTAGAGATGGCACGGCAACCTCCTACGAGCAGTACTTC.

This clonotype was detected a few times. The chain combines TRBV7-9 with TRBJ1-2; D not certain. The ends were cut back, 3 bases at V and 1 base at J, with 9 bases in the middle. Germline V lookup: CDR1 SEHNR, CDR2 FQNEAQ (reference sequence). This CDR3 spans 14 amino acids. The CDR3 DNA is TGTGCCAGCAGCTTCGGCAGTATTAACTATGGCTACACCTTC. Amino acid sequence: CASSFGSINYGYTF.

This clonotype was counted a few times. V gene TRBV3-1 combines with J gene TRBJ2-3; D not certain. V lost 2 bases and J lost 4, with 7 bases in between. The CDR3 extends over 13 amino acids. Germline V CDR1 and CDR2: LGHDT, YNNKEL (reference sequence). This chain's CDR3 is CASSQRSADTQYF. For the CDR3, the DNA is TGTGCCAGCAGCCAAAGATCGGCAGATACGCAGTATTTT.

This clonotype was seen a few times. This chain uses TRBV6-5 with TRBJ2-4, with D tentatively TRBD1 (5 bases). The end of the DNA is better explained by TRBJ2-7, so the J call may be wrong. Germline V lookup: CDR1 MNHEY, CDR2 SVGAGI. This CDR3 comprises 14 residues. The CDR3 loop is CASSFQGRVHEQYF. In DNA form, the CDR3 reads TGTGCCAGCAGCTTCCAGGGCAGGGTCCACGAGCAGTACTTC.

This clonotype turned up a few times. The chain links TRBV5-5 to TRBJ2-1; possible D gene TRBD1, 5 bases. The CDR3 sequence is 13 residues long. Trimming removed 2 bases at V and 8 bases at J, with 11 bases between. The V gene's germline CDR1 is SGHKS and CDR2 YYEKEE (reference sequence). CDR3 region: CASSLAGIYEQFF. The DNA of the CDR3 is TGTGCCAGCAGCTTAGCAGGGATCTATGAGCAGTTCTTC.